Described below is a single T cell receptor (beta chain) sequence and its context. Its matching antigen is unknown. This CDR3 is built from 15 residues. Germline V gene lookup returns CDR1 LGHNA and CDR2 YNFKEQ. V lost 1 base to trimming and J lost 7 bases; unmatched junction nucleotides: 6. The sample originates from a study of cytomegalovirus exposure and HLA in healthy donors. Both 60 Vbeta primers and 13 Jbeta primers went into the PCR. Profiled with immunoSEQ multiplex PCR; TCRdb holds only in-frame clones, not every one. The table shows about 200,000 clones, with about 81% occurring only once. General observations from the study: One later analysis reportedly identified an Asian-associated ancestry cluster that showed fewer N-insertions than the 666-donor mean.

The sequence was collected from a man between 35 and 55 years old in good health and CMV-seropositive. V is TRBV4-2 and J is TRBJ1-4, with 7 bases that match TRBD1. What was sequenced was PBMCs. The CDR3 nucleotides are TGTGCCAGCAGCCAAGCACAGGGGTCCGGTGAAAAACTGTTTTTT. It translates to CASSQAQGSGEKLFF.